This entry features one T cell receptor (beta chain) sequence. Its antigen is currently unknown. These data belong to a study of cytomegalovirus exposure and HLA in healthy donors. Whole-study results and caveats: Many donors shared some public TCRs, even though most TCR sequences were rare.

V lost 5 bases, J lost 5 bases, and 10 bases lay in between. The CDR3 has 13 amino acids. Germline V gene sequence: CDR1 LNHDA, CDR2 SQIVND (reference sequence). Both 60 Vbeta primers and 13 Jbeta primers went into the PCR. The protocol was immunoSEQ multiplex PCR, while the TCRdb copy is restricted to in-frame clones and leaves out a portion. The table lists approximately 130,000 clones, 60% to 85% of them singletons, with around 5.8% in the top ten. This receptor was obtained from a woman aged 40 to 55 in good health and CMV-seronegative. The sample comprised PBMCs. J is TRBJ2-1 and V is TRBV19; D unclear. The CDR3 DNA reads TGTGCCAGTAGTCCCATCGCGGACAATGAGCAGTTCTTC. It specifies CASSPIADNEQFF. Combining the CDR3 with reference TRBV19 and TRBJ2-1 gives the whole variable domain DGGITQSPKYLFRKEGQNVTLSCEQNLNHDAMYWYRQDPGQGLRLIYYSQIVNDFQKGDIAEGYSVSREKKESFPLTVTSAQKNPTAFYLCASSPIADNEQFFGPGTRLTVL.